The following is a T cell receptor (beta chain) sequence with its context. What antigen it recognizes has not been identified. It has no much larger one-base neighbor in the sample; base qualities were not kept. The data derive from a study of cytomegalovirus exposure and HLA in healthy donors (dated by TCRdb to about 2017). Concerning the study at large: An earlier analysis of 587 of the donors reported approximately 280 Gb of sequence data and 117 million unique TCR beta sequences obtained from about 179 million T cells. Both class I and class II loci were covered by HLA typing, at four-digit resolution. Rather than drawing on any new phenotypic data, the later analysis identified candidate immune exposures from TCR beta sequences and the way those sequences occurred across donors. Because of strong linkage in the cohort, a handful of DR-DQ haplotypes were treated as single units for association and clustering. The study aimed to test whether signatures of past pathogen exposure could be identified by cataloging public T cell receptors. Using immunosequencing, the study profiled T cell repertoires from some 670 subjects and related those repertoires to cytomegalovirus serostatus. Donor age, sex, ethnicity and CMV serostatus were compiled together with the repertoire data. A later analysis re-analyzed previously published TCR beta repertoires from 600 to 850 donors and added high-resolution HLA genotyping to study TCR occurrence patterns. In addition to the first cohort of 666 subjects, a separate validation cohort of about 120 different subjects was used. Across about 370 genotyped donors of the cohort, an average of 235,054 unique TCR beta nucleotide sequences per donor were sequenced, and approximately 17% of those sequences were non-productive. In a later genetic analysis, genome-wide SNP genotypes for 398 of the 666 donors were used, and that subset was treated as a discovery cohort. Roughly 320 gigabases of sequencing data and around 80 million unique TCR sequences made up an early release that covered over 550 HLA-typed donors. Of the roughly 400 genotyped donors, 81% were placed in the genetic ancestry cluster associated with self-reported Caucasian donors. In an earlier analysis of more than 550 of the donors, high-throughput TCR beta sequencing was used to judge whether each TCR beta V gene segment behaved as functional or pseudogenic. The number of typed donors differed by locus: roughly 629-630 for A, B, C, DRB1 and DQB1; approximately 540 for DQA1; 606 for DPA1; and around 450 for DPB1. High-throughput TCR immunosequencing, statistical association of individual TCRs with disease status, and machine learning were combined to predict cytomegalovirus infection status. Every repertoire in the discovery cohort had been generated on one and the same sequencing platform. Overall study outcomes, separate from this receptor: According to the authors, the approach could potentially be generalized to other disease states and immunological phenotypes. Several of the top co-occurrence clusters appeared to be linked to parvovirus B19, influenza, CMV and Epstein-Barr virus, according to a later analysis. Most TCR sequences were seen in very few donors, while some public TCRs were found in many individuals. A further reported finding was that TCR beta sequences accurately predicted the HLA-A and HLA-B alleles for most subjects in the first cohort. Because counts were too low, 15 to 20 rarely observed V segments, including chromosome 9 orphons, were left out of the earlier analysis of approximately 580 of the donors. In a later analysis, HLA-associated TCR beta chains were found to be more clonally expanded and to have lower generation probabilities than equally common non-associated chains. The study gave a list of 150 to 200 TCR beta chains associated with cytomegalovirus. Correlated functional status among segregating V segments might reflect linkage disequilibrium, but an unknown experimental factor could not be ruled out. In a later genetic analysis, a missense DCLRE1C variant was associated with V-gene and J-gene trimming of TCR beta chains, and the association was replicated in an independent cohort. A few of the identified cytomegalovirus-associated TCR beta chains were confirmed in vitro to be specific for cytomegalovirus antigens. In a later analysis, some 17,000 TCR beta sequences were associated with specific HLA alleles at a false discovery rate of 0.05. According to a later analysis, most CMV-associated TCR beta chains appeared to be HLA-restricted, and the HLA associations seemed to be driven largely by CMV exposure. An earlier analysis of some 590 of the donors showed that most TCR beta V segments appeared in productive rearrangements either about 90% or about 30% of the time, which broadly matched IMGT annotations. Roughly uniform sequencing depth across donors was assumed in presence/absence analyses, although this assumption may not hold. Because some donors lacked HLA typing at each locus, the association tests relied only on the typed subset. In both the original and validation cohorts, the classifier was reported to diagnose cytomegalovirus status with high specificity and sensitivity. According to a later analysis, TCR association rates differed among HLA loci, with DRB1 alleles showing the most associated TCRs and HLA-C alleles showing the fewest. Assigning TCR associations to individual alleles was difficult when HLA alleles, especially DR and DQ, strongly co-occurred. The only immune exposure information available for the cohort was CMV serostatus. A cluster of highly shared sequence variants was judged likely to be a technical artifact of the sequencing pipeline. In this cohort, only TCR beta chains were sequenced, and detectable features were limited by the absence of alpha or paired-chain data. A later genetic analysis reported fewer N-insertions in productive TCRs among donors in an Asian-associated ancestry cluster than the 666-donor mean.

The library was built by means of the immunoSEQ multiplex PCR assay. The multiplex PCR relied on a mix of 60 forward primers for TCR Vbeta segments and 13 reverse primers for TCR Jbeta segments. Amplification of the CDR3 region of rearranged TCR beta genes was performed with a multiplex PCR assay on genomic DNA. On the Illumina HiSeq System, the amplified TCR beta libraries were sequenced as 87-base-pair reads. As for the original processing: A later analysis counted tens of millions of unique TCR beta chains across the 670 or so repertoires, and some 11 million of these chains were shared by at least two donors. To remove PCR and sequencing errors, raw reads were error-corrected and collapsed into unique sequences using a nearest-neighbor algorithm that merged closely related sequences. V, D and J gene segments were assigned by aligning CDR3 sequences to IMGT reference sequences. Each retained sequence needed at least a six-nucleotide match to both a V gene segment and a J gene segment. Rearrangements were classified as productive when the CDR3 lacked stop codons and remained in frame with V and J, and all other rearrangements were classified as non-productive. CDR3 was defined by IMGT convention, running from the second conserved V-encoded cysteine to the conserved J-encoded phenylalanine. In an earlier analysis of around 640 of the donors, sequences lacking an unambiguous match to a single V gene segment were excluded. In an earlier analysis of roughly 600 of the donors, a V segment was called functional when productive rearrangements were above 56.7%, and segregating when the standard deviation between donors exceeded 5%. To diagnose cytomegalovirus status from the catalog of TCR beta chain sequences, a statistical classification framework was built. In a later analysis, V and J genes were assigned by comparing TCR nucleotide sequences against IMGT/GENE-DB human TR gene sequences. Using the TCRdist pipeline, a later analysis assigned CDR3 sequences along with most-parsimonious VDJ recombination scenarios. A later analysis defined each TCR beta chain by its CDR3 amino acid sequence plus V-gene family, and excluded reads lacking a unique V-gene family. In a later analysis, 450 to 600 highly shared, low-generation-probability nucleotide sequences were removed to address suspected cross-contamination and a sequencing artifact. For each public chain, a later analysis derived a clonal expansion index from normalized ranks of inferred template counts within each repertoire. A later analysis computed generation probabilities with a VDJ recombination model fitted to out-of-frame rearrangements, and checked the results against IGoR. In a later analysis, TCR-TCR, TCR-HLA and TCR-CMV co-occurrence was scored with hypergeometric tests, and a repertoire-size bias correction was applied to TCR pairs. False discovery rates were estimated in a later analysis by permuting HLA or CMV assignments 20 times. A later analysis grouped co-occurring TCRs with DBSCAN, adding TCRdist sequence similarity when clustering within HLA-allele-positive subsets. Repertoires with fewer than 30,000 or more than 120,000 public chains were left out of co-occurrence clustering, as were five repertoires with anomalous nucleotide sharing. The clones in this table, taken by TCRdb from immuneACCESS, are in-frame only. Not every clone is retained; where verified, under half of the shortfall comes from an unresolved V gene, and the cause of the rest is unknown. The D gene and trimming were derived from the DNA, and the V and J assignments and clone size from that table. Across this sample there are 100,000 to 150,000 clones, with about four fifths seen only once. The ten top clones hold less than 6.5% of the sample.

The cohort consisted of 600 to 750 healthy bone marrow donors. At the time of sampling, every cohort member was nominally healthy, though immune exposures that went unrecorded were likely present. The donor was CMV seronegative and belonged to the group of 352 seronegative cohort members. A peripheral blood sample was provided by each donor, and peripheral blood mononuclear cells were used for TCR beta sequencing. Genomic DNA was extracted from the blood cell samples with the Qiagen DNeasy Blood Extraction Kit. Sequencing was performed on PBMCs. The clonotype was recovered from a young man in good health and CMV-seronegative.

The CDR3 in this case is CASSFRLAEVADTQYF. In nucleotide form, the sequence is TGTGCCAGCAGTTTTAGACTAGCGGAAGTGGCAGATACGCAGTATTTT. Recombination connected TRBV27 to TRBJ2-3, with 9 bases aligning to TRBD2. Counted from cysteine to phenylalanine, this CDR3 has 16 amino acids. CDR3 DNA only is kept here, 48 bases in frame from base 1. For this chain, trimming is 3 bases at the V end and 4 bases at the J end, and the number of junction bases without a gene match is 8. CDR1 and CDR2, per the germline V gene (reference sequence), are MNHEY and SMNVEV.